This T cell receptor (beta chain) was recorded in a study of shared clonotypes between healthy human individuals. Study at large: The donors, two women and three men, were aged 18 to 49.

Overall study results and limits: Limitation of the genetic and exposure-history diversity represented came from the few donors. Investigators expected sequencing depth to affect clonotype sharing among donors.

The trim removed 7 bases at V and 2 bases at J, leaving 6 bases unmatched. This CDR3 has 14 amino acids. CDR1 and CDR2 (germline): LNHDA, SQIVND (reference sequence). Comment on this clone: The antigen remains undetermined. Other DNA sequences in the sample encode the same CDR3.

TCRdb's copy holds only in-frame clones and misses some; the assay was immunoSEQ multiplex PCR. The top ten hold around 0.4% of the sample, which has about 2.4 million clones, 93% seen once. This TCR came from a man between 18 and 29 years old in good health. Some clones in this sample may be carry-over from other donors' samples. The V and J genes are TRBV19 and TRBJ1-1, with 8 bases matching TRBD1. The sample consisted of naive CD4+ T cells from PBMCs. Subset in this sample: CD45RA+ positively selected. The CDR3 here is CASTQAGGNTEAFF. CDR3 bases: TGTGCCAGTACTCAGGCAGGGGGCAACACTGAAGCTTTCTTT. The complete variable domain, with remaining parts taken from reference TRBV19 and TRBJ1-1, reads DGGITQSPKYLFRKEGQNVTLSCEQNLNHDAMYWYRQDPGQGLRLIYYSQIVNDFQKGDIAEGYSVSREKKESFPLTVTSAQKNPTAFYLCASTQAGGNTEAFFGQGTRLTVV.